The 5 T cell receptor beta chains listed next were all sequenced from one sample in a study of early T cells in non-severe SARS-CoV-2 infection. In TCRdb, the 5' RACE reads were re-called with MiXCR into one record per CDR3 protein. The sample contains 64,000 or so distinct CDR3 sequences, approximately 10% of which appear only once. The specimen comprised whole blood, sampled at baseline. The origin of the receptors is an adult who was a healthcare worker with PCR-confirmed SARS-CoV-2 infection or an uninfected control (not recorded which).

This clonotype was found a few times. The chain employs TRBV10-3 and TRBJ1-1; D may be TRBD1 (5 bases). This CDR3 is built from 17 residues. V was pared by 6 bases and J by 3 bases, with 23 bases between. The V gene's germline CDR1 is ENHRY and CDR2 SYGVKD. The CDR3 coding sequence is TGTGCCATCAGGAACCGGGACGTCCCAATCGGGGACACTGAAGCTTTCTTT. Protein sequence: CAIRNRDVPIGDTEAFF.

The chain is built from TRBV7-6 and TRBJ2-3; D unresolved. Looked up from germline, CDR1 is SGHVS and CDR2 is FNYEAQ. This CDR3 comprises 15 residues. Trimming left V 0 bases short and J 6 bases short, with 13 bases between. CDR3 sequence (DNA): TGTGCCAGCAGCTTAGCCCTGCTCTTCCCCGATACGCAGTATTTT. Protein product: CASSLALLFPDTQYF.

This clonotype turned up a few times. The chain recombines TRBV28 with TRBJ2-7; tentative D call: TRBD2 (6 bases). The length of the CDR3 is 15 residues. Germline CDR1 reads MDHEN; CDR2 reads SYDVKM. The V and J ends lost 7 bases and 3 bases respectively, with 19 bases between them. The CDR3 loop reads CASTPGGAGDYEQYF. In nucleotides, the CDR3 is TGTGCCAGCACCCCCGGCGGGGCAGGCGACTACGAGCAGTACTTC.

This clonotype was found many times. The J gene is TRBJ1-5, the V gene TRBV12-3 or TRBV12-4, with D unresolved. The V end was cut by 6 bases, the J end by 5 bases, with 11 bases between. The CDR3 spans 13 residues. The CDR3 spells CASSPLPDQPQHF. DNA of the CDR3: TGTGCCAGCAGCCCCCTGCCGGATCAGCCCCAGCATTTT.

The chain carries TRBV6-2 or TRBV6-3 and TRBJ2-1; D possibly uses TRBD1 or TRBD2 (6 bases each). In germline, CDR1 is MNHEY, CDR2 SVGEGT. V lost 2 bases and J 4 bases, leaving 12 bases between the germline ends. The CDR3 sequence is 15 residues long. CDR3 sequence reads: CASSYEGGPYNEQFF. CDR3 bases: TGTGCCAGCAGTTACGAGGGGGGCCCTTACAATGAGCAGTTCTTC.